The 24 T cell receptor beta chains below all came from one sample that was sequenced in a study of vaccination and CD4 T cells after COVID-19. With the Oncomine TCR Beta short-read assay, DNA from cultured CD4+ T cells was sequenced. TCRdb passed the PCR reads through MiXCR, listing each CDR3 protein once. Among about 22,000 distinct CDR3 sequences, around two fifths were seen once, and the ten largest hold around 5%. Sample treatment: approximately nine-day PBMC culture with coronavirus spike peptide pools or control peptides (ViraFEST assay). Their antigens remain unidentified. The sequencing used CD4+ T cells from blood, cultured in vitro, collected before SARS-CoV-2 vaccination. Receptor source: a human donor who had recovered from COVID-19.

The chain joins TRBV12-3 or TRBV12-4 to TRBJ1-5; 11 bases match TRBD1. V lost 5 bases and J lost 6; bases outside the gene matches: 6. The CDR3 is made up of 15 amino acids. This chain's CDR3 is CASSLWTGGTQPQHF. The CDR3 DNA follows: TGTGCCAGCAGTCTATGGACAGGGGGCACTCAGCCCCAGCATTTT.

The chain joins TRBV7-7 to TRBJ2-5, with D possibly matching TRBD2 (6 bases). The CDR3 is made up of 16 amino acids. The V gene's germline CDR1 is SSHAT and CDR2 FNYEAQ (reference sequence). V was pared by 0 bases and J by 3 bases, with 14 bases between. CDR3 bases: TGTGCCAGCAGCTTAGCCTACGGCGGGGAAGAAGAGACCCAGTACTTC. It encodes CASSLAYGGEEETQYF.

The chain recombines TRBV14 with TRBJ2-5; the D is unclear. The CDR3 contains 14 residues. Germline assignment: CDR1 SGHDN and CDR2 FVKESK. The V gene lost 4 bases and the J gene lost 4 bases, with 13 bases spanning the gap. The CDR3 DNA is TGTGCCAGCAGCCCGACCCCTACGGCAGAGACCCAGTACTTC. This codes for CASSPTPTAETQYF.

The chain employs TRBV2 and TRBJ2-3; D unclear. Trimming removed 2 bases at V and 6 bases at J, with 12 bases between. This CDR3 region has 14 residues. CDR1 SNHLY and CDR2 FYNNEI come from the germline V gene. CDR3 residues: CASSEYPSGDTQYF. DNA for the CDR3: TGTGCCAGCAGTGAATATCCGTCCGGGGATACGCAGTATTTT.

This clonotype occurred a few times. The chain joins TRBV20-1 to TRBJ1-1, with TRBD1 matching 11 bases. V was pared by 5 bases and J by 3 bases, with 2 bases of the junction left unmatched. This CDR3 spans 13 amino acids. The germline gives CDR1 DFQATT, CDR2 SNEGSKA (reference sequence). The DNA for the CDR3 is TGCAGTGCTGGACAGGGGGCGGACACTGAAGCTTTCTTT. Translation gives CSAGQGADTEAFF.

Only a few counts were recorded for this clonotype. In nucleotides, the CDR3 is TGTGCCAGTAGTATTGTGGGGGTTGGGCATGGCTACACCTTC. The encoded protein is CASSIVGVGHGYTF. J is TRBJ1-2 and V is TRBV19; possibly TRBD1 for D (5 bases). This CDR3 region has 14 residues. V was pared by 3 bases and J by 6 bases, with 14 bases between. CDR1 is LNHDA and CDR2 is SQIVND in the germline V gene (reference sequence).

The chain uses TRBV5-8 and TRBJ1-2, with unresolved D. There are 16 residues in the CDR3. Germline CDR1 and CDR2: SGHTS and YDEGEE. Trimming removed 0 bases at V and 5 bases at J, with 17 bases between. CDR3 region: CASSLVREYHLYGYTF. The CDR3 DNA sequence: TGTGCCAGCAGCTTGGTTAGGGAGTACCACCTTTATGGCTACACCTTC.

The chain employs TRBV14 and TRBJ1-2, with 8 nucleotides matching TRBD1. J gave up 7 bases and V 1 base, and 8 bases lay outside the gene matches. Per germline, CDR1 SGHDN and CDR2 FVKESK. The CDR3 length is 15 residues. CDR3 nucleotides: TGTGCCAGCAGCCAAGCCCAGGGGGCGCAAATTGGCTACACCTTC. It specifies CASSQAQGAQIGYTF.

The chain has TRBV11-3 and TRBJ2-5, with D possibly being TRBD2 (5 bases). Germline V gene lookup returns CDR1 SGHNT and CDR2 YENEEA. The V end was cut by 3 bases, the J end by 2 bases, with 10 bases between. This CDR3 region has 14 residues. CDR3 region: CASSFQPGQETQYF. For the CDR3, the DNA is TGTGCCAGCAGCTTCCAACCGGGGCAAGAGACCCAGTACTTC.

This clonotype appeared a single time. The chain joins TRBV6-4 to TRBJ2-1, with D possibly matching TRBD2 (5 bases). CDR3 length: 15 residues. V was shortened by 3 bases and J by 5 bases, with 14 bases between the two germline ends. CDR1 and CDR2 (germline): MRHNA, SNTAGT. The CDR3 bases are TGTGCCAGCAGTGAAGGTCCTCAGGAGGACAATGAGCAGTTCTTC. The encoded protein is CASSEGPQEDNEQFF.

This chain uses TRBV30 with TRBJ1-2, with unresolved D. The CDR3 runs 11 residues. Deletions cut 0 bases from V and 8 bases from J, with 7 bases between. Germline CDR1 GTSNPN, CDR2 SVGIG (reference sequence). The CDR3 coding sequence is TGTGCCTGGAGTGTAGGGAGCGGCTACACCTTC. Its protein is CAWSVGSGYTF.

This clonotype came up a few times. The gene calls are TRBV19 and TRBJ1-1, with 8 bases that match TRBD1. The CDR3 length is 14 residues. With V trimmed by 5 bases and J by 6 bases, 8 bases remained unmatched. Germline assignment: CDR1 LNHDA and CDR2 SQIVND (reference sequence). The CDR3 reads CASSGTGIRAEAFF. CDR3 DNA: TGTGCCAGTAGTGGGACAGGTATTAGGGCTGAAGCTTTCTTT.

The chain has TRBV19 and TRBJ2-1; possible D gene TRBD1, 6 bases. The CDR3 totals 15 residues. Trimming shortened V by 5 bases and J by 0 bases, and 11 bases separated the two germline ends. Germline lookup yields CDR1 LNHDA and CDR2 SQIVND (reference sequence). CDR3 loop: CASSSDRSSYNEQFF. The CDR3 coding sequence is TGTGCCAGTAGTTCAGACAGGAGCTCCTACAATGAGCAGTTCTTC.

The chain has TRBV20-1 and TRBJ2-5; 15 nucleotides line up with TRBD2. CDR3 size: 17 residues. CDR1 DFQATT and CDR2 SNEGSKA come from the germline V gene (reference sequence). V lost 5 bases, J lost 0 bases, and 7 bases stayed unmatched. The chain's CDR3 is CSAGTSGRTLYQETQYF. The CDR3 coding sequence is TGCAGTGCTGGGACTAGCGGGAGGACCTTGTACCAAGAGACCCAGTACTTC.

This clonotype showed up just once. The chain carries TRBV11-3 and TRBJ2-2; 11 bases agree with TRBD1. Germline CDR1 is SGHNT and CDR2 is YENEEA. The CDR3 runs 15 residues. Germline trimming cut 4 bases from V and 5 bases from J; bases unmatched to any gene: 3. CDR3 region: CASSSGQGGTGELFF. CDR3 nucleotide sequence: TGTGCCAGCAGCTCGGGACAGGGGGGGACCGGGGAGCTGTTTTTT. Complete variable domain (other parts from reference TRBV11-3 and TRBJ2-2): EAGVVQSPRYKIIEKKQPVAFWCNPISGHNTLYWYLQNLGQGPELLIRYENEEAVDDSQLPKDRFSAERLKGVDSTLKIQPAELGDSAVYLCASSSGQGGTGELFFGEGSRLTVL.

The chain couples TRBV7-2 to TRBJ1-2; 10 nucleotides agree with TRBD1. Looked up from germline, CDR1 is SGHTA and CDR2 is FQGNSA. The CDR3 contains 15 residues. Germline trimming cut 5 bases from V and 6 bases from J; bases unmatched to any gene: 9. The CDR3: CASSRQGQGWDGYTF. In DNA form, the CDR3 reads TGTGCCAGCAGCCGCCAGGGACAGGGGTGGGATGGCTACACCTTC.

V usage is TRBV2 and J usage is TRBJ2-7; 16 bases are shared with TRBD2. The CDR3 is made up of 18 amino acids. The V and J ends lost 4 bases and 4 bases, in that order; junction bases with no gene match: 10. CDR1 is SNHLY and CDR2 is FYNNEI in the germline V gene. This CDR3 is CASSGTPGLAGGQYEQYF. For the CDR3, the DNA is TGTGCCAGCAGTGGGACACCGGGACTAGCGGGGGGGCAGTACGAGCAGTACTTC.

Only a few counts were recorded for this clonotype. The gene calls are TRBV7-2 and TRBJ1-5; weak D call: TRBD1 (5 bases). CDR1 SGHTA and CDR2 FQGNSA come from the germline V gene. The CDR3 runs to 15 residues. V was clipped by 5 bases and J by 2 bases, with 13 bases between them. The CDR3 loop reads CASSKDGAGNQPQHF. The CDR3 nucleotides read TGTGCCAGCAGCAAAGACGGGGCCGGCAATCAGCCCCAGCATTTT.

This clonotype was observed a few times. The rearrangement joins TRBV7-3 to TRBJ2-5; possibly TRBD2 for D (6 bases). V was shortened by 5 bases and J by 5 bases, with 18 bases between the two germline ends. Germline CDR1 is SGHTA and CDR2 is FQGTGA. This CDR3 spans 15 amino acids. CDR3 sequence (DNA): TGTGCCAGCAGCCCCCTGGGGACCGGAGGGGAGACCCAGTACTTC. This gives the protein CASSPLGTGGETQYF.

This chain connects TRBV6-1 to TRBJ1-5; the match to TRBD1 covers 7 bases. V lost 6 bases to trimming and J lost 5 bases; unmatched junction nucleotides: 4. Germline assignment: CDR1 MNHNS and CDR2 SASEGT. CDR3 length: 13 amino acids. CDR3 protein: CASRDRDYQPQHF. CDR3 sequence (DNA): TGTGCCAGCAGAGACAGGGACTATCAGCCCCAGCATTTT.

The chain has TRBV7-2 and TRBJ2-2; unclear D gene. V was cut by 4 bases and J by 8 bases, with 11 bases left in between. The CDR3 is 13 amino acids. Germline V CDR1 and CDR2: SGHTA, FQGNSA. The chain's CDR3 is CASSSMMFGELFF. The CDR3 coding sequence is TGTGCCAGCAGCTCGATGATGTTTGGGGAGCTGTTTTTT.

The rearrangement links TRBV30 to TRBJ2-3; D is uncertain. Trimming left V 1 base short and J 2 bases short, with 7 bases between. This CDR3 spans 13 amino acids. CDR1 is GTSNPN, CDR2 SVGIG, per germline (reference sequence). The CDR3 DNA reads TGTGCCTGGAGTGCGGTAACCACAGATACGCAGTATTTT. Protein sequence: CAWSAVTTDTQYF.

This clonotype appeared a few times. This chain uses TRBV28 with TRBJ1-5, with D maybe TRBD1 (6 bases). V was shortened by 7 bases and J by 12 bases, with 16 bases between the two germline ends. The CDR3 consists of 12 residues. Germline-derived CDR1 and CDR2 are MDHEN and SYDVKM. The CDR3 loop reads CASTVTGGGQHF. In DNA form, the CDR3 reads TGTGCCAGCACCGTGACAGGAGGGGGCCAGCATTTT.

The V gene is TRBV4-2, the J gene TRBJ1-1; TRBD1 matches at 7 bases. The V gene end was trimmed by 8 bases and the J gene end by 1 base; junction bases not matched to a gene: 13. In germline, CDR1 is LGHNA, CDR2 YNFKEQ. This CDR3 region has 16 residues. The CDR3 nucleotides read TGTGCCAGCGGGACATACAGGGGCCCGGGGAACACTGAAGCTTTCTTT. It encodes CASGTYRGPGNTEAFF.